The present TCR beta chain was sequenced within a study of early T cells in non-severe SARS-CoV-2 infection. Study information: Sequenced material consisted of bulk RNA (from unsorted whole blood), and chains were unpaired.

Via MiXCR, TCRdb re-called the 5' RACE reads, giving one row per CDR3 protein. This sample has about 50,000 distinct CDR3 sequences, with roughly 16% found just once. This clonotype was recorded a few times. Its antigen remains unknown. Findings and limits, study-wide: Clonotype matching in VDJdb favored anti-spike CD8 responses and did not capture private and CD4 specificities.

CDR1 SGHTS and CDR2 YDEGEE come from the germline V gene. The CDR3 runs to 15 residues. V dropped 0 bases and J dropped 7; count of bases not matched to a gene: 3. The sequences come from whole blood, collected at baseline. V gene TRBV5-8 combines with J gene TRBJ2-3, with 12 nucleotides matching TRBD2. The TCR originated in an adult who was a healthcare worker with PCR-confirmed SARS-CoV-2 infection or an uninfected control (not recorded which). The CDR3 loop is CASSLGTSGTNTQYF. The CDR3 DNA reads as TGTGCCAGCAGCTTGGGGACTAGCGGGACTAATACGCAGTATTTT.